The 27 T cell receptor beta chains listed next were all sequenced from one sample in a study of cytomegalovirus exposure and HLA in healthy donors. Researchers ran the PCR with 60 Vbeta and 13 Jbeta primers. Assay: immunoSEQ multiplex PCR; the TCRdb copy retains only in-frame clones and omits some. The sample shows about 240,000 clones, 81% of them seen only once. The sequencing sample was made of PBMCs. These receptors were collected from a woman aged 55-69 years in good health and CMV-seropositive.

J is TRBJ2-1 and V is TRBV28, with 8 positions matching TRBD2. Trimming took 8 bases from V and 7 from J; bases not matched to a gene: 13. The CDR3 is 15 residues long. Looked up from germline, CDR1 is MDHEN and CDR2 is SYDVKM. CDR3 protein: CASHTPREGPNEQFF. The CDR3 nucleotides read TGTGCCAGCCATACCCCCCGGGAGGGCCCTAATGAGCAGTTCTTC.

The chain carries TRBV11-2 and TRBJ1-1; D possibly corresponds to TRBD1 (5 bases). V was shortened by 8 bases and J by 3 bases, with 7 bases between the two germline ends. Germline lookup yields CDR1 SGHAT and CDR2 FQNNGV. The CDR3 length is 11 residues. CDR3 in DNA: TGTGCCAGCCAGGGCTACACTGAAGCTTTCTTT. This encodes CASQGYTEAFF.

The V and J genes are TRBV6-6 and TRBJ2-1; TRBD2 might be the D (5 bases). From germline, CDR1 is MNHNY and CDR2 SVGAGI (reference sequence). This CDR3 contains 16 residues. Deletions cut 2 bases from V and 0 bases from J, with 11 bases between. In nucleotides, the CDR3 is TGTGCCAGCAGTTACCTGACGGGGAGCTCCTACAATGAGCAGTTCTTC. Its translation: CASSYLTGSSYNEQFF.

The chain carries TRBV7-9 and TRBJ1-1; no reliable D call. The germline V gene encodes CDR1 SEHNR and CDR2 FQNEAQ (reference sequence). This CDR3 is 15 amino acids long. V was pared by 6 bases and J by 1 base, with 15 bases between. For the CDR3, the DNA is TGTGCCAGCAGAAAAAAGGACGGGGAGAACACTGAAGCTTTCTTT. It specifies CASRKKDGENTEAFF.

This clone was seen more than once but under ten times. The chain combines TRBV15 with TRBJ2-5, with TRBD2 as a possible D gene (5 bases). Germline CDR1 reads LNHNV; CDR2 reads YYDKDF (reference sequence). The CDR3 is 14 residues long. The V end lost 4 bases, the J end lost 1 base, and 10 bases lay between the germline ends. The CDR3 bases are TGTGCCACCAGCAAGACTACCTTCCAAGAGACCCAGTACTTC. Its translation is CATSKTTFQETQYF.

The DNA of the CDR3 is TGTGCCAGCAGTGACTCTAGCGGGAGGGCGGACGAGCAGTACTTC. Its translation is CASSDSSGRADEQYF. V and J are TRBV6-4 and TRBJ2-7, with TRBD2 identical over 11 bases. This CDR3 region has 15 residues. CDR1 and CDR2 (germline): MRHNA, SNTAGT. V was pared by 0 bases and J by 5 bases, with 3 bases of the junction left unmatched.

The gene calls are TRBV7-6 and TRBJ2-7; maybe TRBD2 (5 bases). The CDR3 length is 15 residues. The V gene lost 0 bases and the J gene lost 0 bases, with 9 bases spanning the gap. Germline CDR1 and CDR2: SGHVS and FNYEAQ. This CDR3 is CASSLAGGYSYEQYF. The CDR3 DNA is TGTGCCAGCAGCTTAGCGGGCGGGTACTCCTACGAGCAGTACTTC.

V gene TRBV5-1 combines with J gene TRBJ2-7; D uncertain. There are 15 residues in the CDR3. V lost 4 bases and J 5 bases, leaving 19 bases between the germline ends. CDR1 and CDR2 from the germline V gene are SGHRS and YFSETQ. The CDR3 loop reads CASSPRSRELDEQYF. The CDR3 nucleotides are TGCGCCAGCAGCCCCCGGTCGAGAGAACTGGACGAGCAGTACTTC.

This clone was recorded only once. The V gene is TRBV6-5, the J gene TRBJ2-7; 8 bases fit TRBD2. With V trimmed by 5 bases and J by 0 bases, 6 bases remained unmatched. The CDR3 is 15 amino acids. The germline V gene has CDR1 MNHEY and CDR2 SVGAGI. The CDR3 reads CASSQSGTSSYEQYF. DNA of the CDR3: TGTGCCAGCAGTCAATCCGGGACTAGCTCCTACGAGCAGTACTTC.

This sequence joins TRBV27 and TRBJ2-1; 7 bases are a match to TRBD2. This CDR3 has 18 residues. CDR1 MNHEY and CDR2 SMNVEV come from the germline V gene (reference sequence). V was clipped by 3 bases and J by 6 bases; unmatched bases: 17. The CDR3 DNA reads TGTGCCAGCAGTTTGAGGGAGGGGTCTTTTGTCTCGGGCAATGAGCAGTTCTTC. Encoded protein: CASSLREGSFVSGNEQFF.

The chain couples TRBV6-5 to TRBJ1-5; 9 nucleotides line up with TRBD1. With 6 bases clipped from V and 7 bases from J, the junction kept 7 bases outside the gene matches. The germline CDR1 and CDR2 sequences are MNHEY and SVGAGI. The CDR3 is 14 residues long. The chain's CDR3 is CASRRTGAGQPQHF. The CDR3 DNA reads as TGTGCCAGCAGACGGACAGGGGCGGGGCAGCCCCAGCATTTT.

The rearrangement joins TRBV10-2 to TRBJ2-1; 14 bases align to TRBD2. The CDR3 runs 14 residues. CDR1 and CDR2 (germline): WSHSY, SAAADI. V was clipped by 10 bases and J by 8 bases; unmatched bases: 7. This CDR3 is CATGGLAGVHEQFF. The CDR3 coding sequence is TGCGCCACAGGGGGACTAGCGGGAGTCCATGAGCAGTTCTTC.

The CDR3 region is CASGRRERVGNQPQHF. In nucleotides, the CDR3 is TGTGCCAGTGGGAGGAGGGAGAGGGTGGGCAATCAGCCCCAGCATTTT. The chain carries TRBV19 and TRBJ1-5, with D unclear. The CDR3 spans 16 residues. CDR1 is LNHDA and CDR2 is SQIVND in the germline V gene (reference sequence). Trimming took off 8 bases at V and 2 bases at J, with 19 bases between the two ends. Based on the CDR3 plus reference TRBV19 and TRBJ1-5, the full variable domain is DGGITQSPKYLFRKEGQNVTLSCEQNLNHDAMYWYRQDPGQGLRLIYYSQIVNDFQKGDIAEGYSVSREKKESFPLTVTSAQKNPTAFYLCASGRRERVGNQPQHFGDGTRLSIL.

This chain joins TRBV21-1 and TRBJ2-2; the table's D call of TRBD2 was not tested on the DNA. TRBV21-1 is shown as a pseudogene. The CDR3 loop spans 15 amino acids. The CDR3 sequence is CASQTTSGKTGELFF. As DNA, the CDR3 is TGTGCCAGCCAAACTACTAGCGGGAAAACCGGGGAGCTGTTTTTT.

Only one count was recorded for this clone. The chain links TRBV6-1 to TRBJ2-1; 10 bases map to TRBD2. V trimming: 4 bases; J trimming: 10 bases; junction bases outside the gene matches: 13. Germline V gives CDR1 MNHNS, CDR2 SASEGT. This CDR3 spans 16 amino acids. CDR3 nucleotides: TGTGCCAGCAGTGTTGAGTCTAGCGGGAGTTTCGGCGAGCAGTTCTTC. Protein: CASSVESSGSFGEQFF.

J is TRBJ2-7 and V is TRBV15; TRBD2 is a possible D gene (5 bases). Trimming removed 5 bases from V and 0 bases from J, with 8 bases in between. Germline CDR1 is LNHNV and CDR2 is YYDKDF (reference sequence). The CDR3 is made up of 13 amino acids. CDR3 coding DNA: TGTGCCACCAGCCTCGGACTCTCCTACGAGCAGTACTTC. This sequence encodes CATSLGLSYEQYF. The full variable domain, completed using reference TRBV15 and TRBJ2-7, is DAMVIQNPRYQVTQFGKPVTLSCSQTLNHNVMYWYQQKSSQAPKLLFHYYDKDFNNEADTPDNFQSRRPNTSFCFLDIRSPGLGDTAMYLCATSLGLSYEQYFGPGTRLTVT.

This clone was detected only a few times. The chain joins TRBV4-1 to TRBJ1-6, with no clear D. CDR1 and CDR2 (germline): MGHRA, YSYEKL. V lost 3 bases and J lost 4, with 10 bases in between. This CDR3 region has 15 residues. This chain's CDR3 is CASSQDREYNSPLHF. The CDR3 nucleotides are TGCGCCAGCAGCCAGGACCGGGAGTATAATTCACCCCTCCACTTT.

This clone was recorded a few times. The V call is TRBV18, the J call TRBJ2-7, with a weak D call TRBD2 (5 bases). CDR1 is KGHSH and CDR2 is LQKENI in the germline V gene. V was trimmed by 2 bases and J by 7 bases, leaving 12 bases between them. The CDR3 loop spans 13 amino acids. In DNA form, the CDR3 reads TGTGCCAGCTCACCAGCAGGCCCGGGGGAGCAGTACTTC. It translates to CASSPAGPGEQYF.

This clone appeared a single time. The J gene is TRBJ2-1, the V gene TRBV5-1; D might be TRBD2 (5 bases). The CDR3 runs 15 residues. CDR1 SGHRS and CDR2 YFSETQ come from the germline V gene. Trimming left V 2 bases short and J 0 bases short, with 9 bases between. CDR3 DNA: TGCGCCAGCAGCTTCCGAGGAGGCTCCTACAATGAGCAGTTCTTC. It translates to CASSFRGGSYNEQFF.

The genes are TRBV18 and TRBJ2-5; D ambiguous. Between the trimmed V and J ends, which lost 5 bases and 5 bases, there was a span of 9 bases. Per the germline V gene, CDR1 is KGHSH and CDR2 is LQKENI. The CDR3 loop spans 12 amino acids. The CDR3 nucleotides are TGTGCCAGCTCAAGTTCACGGGAGACCCAGTACTTC. Its translation: CASSSSRETQYF.

The chain couples TRBV18 to TRBJ2-3; 13 positions match TRBD2. With 3 bases clipped from V and 1 base from J, the junction kept 1 base outside the gene matches. CDR1 and CDR2 (germline): KGHSH, LQKENI. The CDR3 is made up of 16 amino acids. Here the CDR3 DNA reads TGTGCCAGCTCACCGGGACTAGCGGGACGCACAGATACGCAGTATTTT. The encoded protein is CASSPGLAGRTDTQYF.

The genes are TRBV7-9 and TRBJ2-7; tentatively, D is TRBD2 (6 bases). CDR3 length equals 15 residues. Trimming left V 0 bases short and J 3 bases short, with 12 bases between. Germline CDR1 and CDR2: SEHNR and FQNEAQ (reference sequence). Here the CDR3 DNA reads TGTGCCAGCAGCTTAGCGGGGGGAGTGGGCTACGAGCAGTACTTC. It specifies CASSLAGGVGYEQYF.

This chain uses TRBV28 with TRBJ2-7; the match to TRBD2 covers 13 bases. There are 14 residues in the CDR3. The V gene's germline CDR1 is MDHEN and CDR2 SYDVKM. Losses at the gene ends were 10 bases for V and 3 bases for J; bases not matched to a gene: 6. CDR3 coding DNA: TGTGCCATTTCTGGGACTAGCGGGAACTACGAGCAGTACTTC. Its translation is CAISGTSGNYEQYF.

V usage is TRBV2 and J usage is TRBJ2-7; TRBD2 matches at 11 bases. The V gene's germline CDR1 is SNHLY and CDR2 FYNNEI. After removal of 7 bases from V and 1 base from J, the junction contained 6 bases not matched to a gene. CDR3 length: 15 residues. The CDR3 DNA reads TGTGCCAGCAAAAAAGGGACTAGCGGTTCCTACGAGCAGTACTTC. This codes for CASKKGTSGSYEQYF. The full variable domain, rest sourced from reference TRBV2 and TRBJ2-7, is EPEVTQTPSHQVTQMGQEVILRCVPISNHLYFYWYRQILGQKVEFLVSFYNNEISEKSEIFDDQFSVERPDGSNFTLKIRSTKLEDSAMYFCASKKGTSGSYEQYFGPGTRLTVT.

This clone was found a few times. The chain uses TRBV29-1 and TRBJ1-2, with 8 nucleotides matching TRBD1. Germline assignment: CDR1 SQVTM and CDR2 ANQGSEA. Trimming took 7 bases from V and 3 from J; bases not matched to a gene: 4. The CDR3 length is 12 residues. DNA of the CDR3: TGCAGCGCCCAGGACAGGGACTATGGCTACACCTTC. This codes for CSAQDRDYGYTF.

The chain uses TRBV6-1 and TRBJ1-2; D might be TRBD1 (5 bases). Germline CDR1 reads MNHNS; CDR2 reads SASEGT. The CDR3 has 11 amino acids. Trimming cost V 3 bases and J 12 bases, with 11 bases left between them. The CDR3 region has the DNA TGTGCCAGCAGTGACGCCAGGGTACACACCTTC. It is translated as CASSDARVHTF.

The chain links TRBV15 to TRBJ2-1, with 7 bases aligning to TRBD1. CDR1 and CDR2 from the germline V gene are LNHNV and YYDKDF (reference sequence). The CDR3 covers 15 residues. Trimming at V came to 1 base and at J to 2 bases, leaving 2 bases not matched to a gene. The CDR3 DNA is TGTGCCACCAGCAGAGGACAGGGCGCCTACAATGAGCAGTTCTTC. Residues: CATSRGQGAYNEQFF.